This passage covers 14 T cell receptor beta chains from one sample sequenced in a study of T cell responses to AZD1222 COVID-19 vaccine. TCRdb's table, derived via immunoSEQ multiplex PCR, lists solely in-frame clones and lacks some. The data show 150,000 to 200,000 clones, approximately 95% seen once. Sequencing used peripheral blood, obtained on day 0 of AZD1222 vaccination. All receptors derive from an adult in good health.

This chain links TRBV7-9 with TRBJ2-5, with a tentative D call TRBD2 (5 bases). This CDR3 contains 14 residues. V was shortened by 5 bases and J by 5 bases, with 15 bases between the two germline ends. The germline CDR1 and CDR2 sequences are SEHNR and FQNEAQ (reference sequence). DNA for the CDR3: TGTGCCAGCAGCGGACGGGATCACTGGGAGACCCAGTACTTC. Encoded protein: CASSGRDHWETQYF.

This chain uses TRBV5-1 with TRBJ1-2; TRBD1 matches 8 bases. The germline CDR1 and CDR2 sequences are SGHRS and YFSETQ. The V gene end was trimmed by 4 bases and the J gene end by 6 bases; junction bases not matched to a gene: 11. There are 15 residues in the CDR3. CDR3 loop: CASSPASRQGNGYTF. CDR3 DNA: TGCGCCAGCAGCCCAGCCTCCAGACAGGGGAATGGCTACACCTTC.

The genes are TRBV29-1 and TRBJ2-1; D may be TRBD2 (6 bases). Germline CDR1 SQVTM, CDR2 ANQGSEA. V gave up 2 bases and J gave up 3 bases, with 11 bases separating them. The length of the CDR3 is 14 residues. The CDR3 loop is CSVERDSDYNEQFF. The CDR3 DNA sequence: TGCAGCGTTGAACGGGACTCAGACTACAATGAGCAGTTCTTC.

V usage is TRBV24-1 and J usage is TRBJ2-3; D is ambiguous. The V gene lost 7 bases and the J gene lost 3 bases, with 10 bases spanning the gap. Germline V gene sequence: CDR1 KGHDR, CDR2 SFDVKD. This CDR3 is 13 amino acids long. As DNA, the CDR3 is TGTGCCACCAGCCGCAGTTGGACAGATACGCAGTATTTT. The encoded protein is CATSRSWTDTQYF.

This chain uses TRBV5-8 with TRBJ2-1; the match to TRBD2 covers 7 bases. CDR1 and CDR2 (germline): SGHTS, YDEGEE. V was clipped by 6 bases and J by 4 bases; unmatched bases: 10. The length of the CDR3 is 15 residues. This chain's CDR3 is CASIHGGSLYNEQFF. The DNA of the CDR3 is TGTGCCAGCATCCACGGGGGGTCCCTTTACAATGAGCAGTTCTTC. Full variable domain (rest looked up from reference TRBV5-8 and TRBJ2-1): EAGVTQSPTHLIKTRGQQATLRCSPISGHTSVYWYQQALGLGLQFLLWYDEGEERNRGNFPPRFSGRQFPNYSSELNVNALELEDSALYLCASIHGGSLYNEQFFGPGTRLTVL.

The J gene is TRBJ1-1, the V gene TRBV18; D ambiguous. Per the germline V gene, CDR1 is KGHSH and CDR2 is LQKENI. V was shortened by 2 bases and J by 1 base, with 8 bases between the two germline ends. The CDR3 length is 14 residues. The CDR3 loop is CASSPVNRNTEAFF. The CDR3, as DNA: TGTGCCAGCTCACCAGTGAACAGGAACACTGAAGCTTTCTTT.

The rearrangement links TRBV5-8 to TRBJ1-6; D might be TRBD1 (5 bases). This CDR3 is built from 13 residues. Trimming shortened V by 7 bases and J by 0 bases, and 5 bases separated the two germline ends. Germline-derived CDR1 and CDR2 are SGHTS and YDEGEE. CDR3 coding DNA: TGTGCCAGCGGGGGCTCCTATAATTCACCCCTCCACTTT. Protein product: CASGGSYNSPLHF.

The chain links TRBV5-4 to TRBJ1-1; D is ambiguous. V lost 3 bases, J lost 0 bases, and 12 bases lay in between. Germline assignment: CDR1 SGHNT and CDR2 YYREEE (reference sequence). The CDR3 sequence is 15 residues long. The chain's CDR3 is CASSWWSGMNTEAFF. The CDR3 DNA sequence: TGTGCCAGCAGCTGGTGGTCAGGAATGAACACTGAAGCTTTCTTT.

This chain connects TRBV6-5 to TRBJ2-2; 11 nucleotides align to TRBD2. Germline V CDR1 and CDR2: MNHEY, SVGAGI. The CDR3 runs to 15 residues. J was trimmed by 5 bases and V by 7 bases; bases with no gene match: 6. The CDR3: CASTLPSGRTGELFF. CDR3 DNA sequence: TGTGCCAGCACCCTGCCTAGCGGGAGGACCGGGGAGCTGTTTTTT.

This sequence joins TRBV21-1 and TRBJ1-1; the table's D call of TRBD1 was not tested on the DNA. TRBV21-1 is designated a pseudogene. The CDR3 consists of 15 residues. DNA of the CDR3: TGTGCCAGCAGCAAAGAGGGGGAGTCTGTTTCTGAAGCTTTCTTT. This gives the protein CASSKEGESVSEAFF.

Only one count was recorded for this clone. The V gene is TRBV7-2, the J gene TRBJ2-7, with D unresolved. With 3 bases removed from V and 0 bases from J, the gap between germline ends came to 12 bases. Germline V gives CDR1 SGHTA, CDR2 FQGNSA. The CDR3 length is 15 residues. This CDR3 reads CASSFDYSYSYEQYF. For the CDR3, the DNA is TGTGCCAGCAGCTTTGATTACAGTTACTCCTACGAGCAGTACTTC. The variable domain in full, with the rest retrieved from reference TRBV7-2 and TRBJ2-7, is GAGVSQSPSNKVTEKGKDVELRCDPISGHTALYWYRQSLGQGLEFLIYFQGNSAPDKSGLPSDRFSAERTGGSVSTLTIQRTQQEDSAVYLCASSFDYSYSYEQYFGPGTRLTVT.

This clone was picked up one time. V is TRBV10-2 and J is TRBJ1-5; D is ambiguous. V was pared by 4 bases and J by 4 bases, with 5 bases between. The CDR3 consists of 12 residues. Germline values: CDR1 WSHSY, CDR2 SAAADI. CDR3 nucleotides: TGCGCCAGCAGTGTGCGGAATCAGCCCCAGCATTTT. It is translated as CASSVRNQPQHF.

V gene TRBV14 combines with J gene TRBJ1-1; 10 bases map to TRBD1. The CDR3 length is 15 residues. CDR1 is SGHDN, CDR2 FVKESK, per germline. The ends lost 5 bases at V and 4 bases at J; junction bases unmatched: 7. In nucleotides, the CDR3 is TGTGCCAGCAGCACCGGGGACAGGGGTGGCACTGAAGCTTTCTTT. Amino acids: CASSTGDRGGTEAFF.

The chain links TRBV19 to TRBJ1-5; D is unresolved. The CDR3 is 12 amino acids. V shed 7 bases and J shed 5 bases, with 9 bases lying between them. Germline V gene sequence: CDR1 LNHDA, CDR2 SQIVND (reference sequence). CDR3 in DNA: TGTGCCAGTAAGGCAGGCTATCAGCCCCAGCATTTT. Encoded protein: CASKAGYQPQHF. The entire variable domain, with the rest obtained from reference TRBV19 and TRBJ1-5, is as follows: DGGITQSPKYLFRKEGQNVTLSCEQNLNHDAMYWYRQDPGQGLRLIYYSQIVNDFQKGDIAEGYSVSREKKESFPLTVTSAQKNPTAFYLCASKAGYQPQHFGDGTRLSIL.